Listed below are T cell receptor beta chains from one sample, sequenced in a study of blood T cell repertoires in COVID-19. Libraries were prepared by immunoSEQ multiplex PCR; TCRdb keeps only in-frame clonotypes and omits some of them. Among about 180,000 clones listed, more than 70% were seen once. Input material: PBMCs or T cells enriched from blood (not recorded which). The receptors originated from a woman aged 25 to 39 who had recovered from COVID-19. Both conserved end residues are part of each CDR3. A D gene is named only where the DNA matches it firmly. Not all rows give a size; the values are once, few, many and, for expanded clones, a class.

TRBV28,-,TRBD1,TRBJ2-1,CASSPNIRDRGANEQFF,TGTGCCAGCAGTCCAAACATCCGGGACAGGGGGGCCAATGAGCAGTTCTTC
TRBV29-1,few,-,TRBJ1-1,CSVFRGNTEAFF,TGCAGCGTTTTCAGGGGGAACACTGAAGCTTTCTTT
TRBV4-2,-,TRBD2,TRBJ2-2,CASSQATSGTHTGELFF,TGTGCCAGCAGCCAAGCCACTAGCGGGACGCACACCGGGGAGCTGTTTTTT
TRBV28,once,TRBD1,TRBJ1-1,CASSLGQGYRTEAFF,TGTGCCAGCAGTTTGGGACAGGGCTACCGGACTGAAGCTTTCTTT
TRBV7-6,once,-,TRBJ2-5,CASSLGGGPQETQYF,TGTGCCAGCAGCTTAGGTGGGGGCCCCCAAGAGACCCAGTACTTC
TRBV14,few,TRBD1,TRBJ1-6,CASSPGTAYNSPLHF,TGTGCCAGCAGCCCCGGGACAGCTTATAATTCACCCCTCCACTTT
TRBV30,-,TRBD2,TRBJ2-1,CAWGSGTSSYNEQFF,TGTGCCTGGGGCAGCGGGACTAGCTCCTACAATGAGCAGTTCTTC
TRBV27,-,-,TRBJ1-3,CASSLRAGNTIYF,TGTGCCAGCAGTTTGAGGGCTGGAAACACCATATATTTT
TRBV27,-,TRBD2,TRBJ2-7,CASSSSTSATYEQYF,TGTGCCAGCTCATCCTCGACTAGCGCCACCTACGAGCAGTACTTC
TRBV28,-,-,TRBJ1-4,CASSSRSGINEKLFF,TGTGCCAGCAGTTCCCGGTCAGGGATTAATGAAAAACTGTTTTTT
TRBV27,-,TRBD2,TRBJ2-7,CASSLSLAGEEQYF,TGTGCCAGCAGTTTATCTCTAGCGGGGGAGGAGCAGTACTTC
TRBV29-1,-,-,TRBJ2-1,CSVEDWTANEQFF,TGCAGCGTTGAAGATTGGACAGCTAATGAGCAGTTCTTC
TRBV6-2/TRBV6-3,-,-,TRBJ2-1,CASSPSSGSSYNEQFF,TGTGCCAGCAGCCCTAGTAGCGGAAGCTCCTACAATGAGCAGTTCTTC
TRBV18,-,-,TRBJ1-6,CASSPRNSPLHF,TGTGCCAGCTCACCCAGGAATTCACCCCTCCACTTT
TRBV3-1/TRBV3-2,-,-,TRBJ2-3,CASSQALIGANTQYF,TGTGCCAGCAGCCAAGCGCTCATAGGGGCGAATACGCAGTATTTT
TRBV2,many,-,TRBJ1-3,CASKEAGSGNTIYF,TGTGCCAGCAAGGAGGCCGGCTCTGGAAACACCATATATTTT
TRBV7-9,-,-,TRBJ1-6,CASSARKEVVNSPLHF,TGTGCCAGCAGCGCCCGCAAGGAGGTTGTTAATTCACCCCTCCACTTT
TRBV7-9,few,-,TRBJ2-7,CASSPDLAYEQYF,TGTGCCAGCAGCCCTGACTTGGCCTACGAGCAGTACTTC
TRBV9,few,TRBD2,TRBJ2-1,CASSVDGTSGSYNEQFF,TGTGCCAGCAGCGTAGATGGGACTAGCGGGAGTTACAATGAGCAGTTCTTC
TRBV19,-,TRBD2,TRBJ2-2,CASSILAGDTGELFF,TGTGCCAGTAGTATACTAGCGGGAGACACCGGGGAGCTGTTTTTT
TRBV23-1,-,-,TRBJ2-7,CASSQPAKPLGNEQYF,TGCGCCAGCAGTCAGCCCGCCAAGCCGCTCGGGAACGAGCAGTACTTC
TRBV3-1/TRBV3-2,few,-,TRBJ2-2,CASSQSNGELFF,TGTGCCAGCAGCCAGAGTAACGGGGAGCTGTTTTTT
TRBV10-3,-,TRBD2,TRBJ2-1,CAIAGDRLEYNEQFF,TGTGCCATCGCGGGAGACAGACTAGAGTACAATGAGCAGTTCTTC
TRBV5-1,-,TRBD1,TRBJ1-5,CASSPGQGNQPQHF,TGCGCCAGCAGCCCGGGACAGGGAAATCAGCCCCAGCATTTT
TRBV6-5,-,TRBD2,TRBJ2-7,CASSGTSVKQYF,TGTGCCAGCAGCGGGACTAGCGTTAAGCAGTACTTC
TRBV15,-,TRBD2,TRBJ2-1,CATSRSGLAGEFEQFF,TGTGCCACCAGCAGATCCGGACTAGCGGGAGAGTTTGAGCAGTTCTTC